This T cell receptor beta chain was captured by sequencing in a study of cytomegalovirus exposure and HLA in healthy donors. The table lists this clone with a count of one. TCRdb's table, derived via immunoSEQ multiplex PCR, lists solely in-frame clones and lacks some. The sample yields roughly 150,000 clones, around 92% seen once. Germline CDR1 reads SGHRS; CDR2 reads YFSETQ. Trimming shortened V by 2 bases and J by 0 bases, and 15 bases separated the two germline ends. The CDR3 covers 16 residues. Sequences were obtained from PBMCs. The V call is TRBV5-1, the J call TRBJ2-7; maybe TRBD1 (6 bases). This receptor was identified in a young man in good health and CMV-seropositive. The CDR3 nucleotides read TGCGCCAGCAGCTTCGAACAGGGTTTTGCCTCCTACGAGCAGTACTTC. It is translated as CASSFEQGFASYEQYF.